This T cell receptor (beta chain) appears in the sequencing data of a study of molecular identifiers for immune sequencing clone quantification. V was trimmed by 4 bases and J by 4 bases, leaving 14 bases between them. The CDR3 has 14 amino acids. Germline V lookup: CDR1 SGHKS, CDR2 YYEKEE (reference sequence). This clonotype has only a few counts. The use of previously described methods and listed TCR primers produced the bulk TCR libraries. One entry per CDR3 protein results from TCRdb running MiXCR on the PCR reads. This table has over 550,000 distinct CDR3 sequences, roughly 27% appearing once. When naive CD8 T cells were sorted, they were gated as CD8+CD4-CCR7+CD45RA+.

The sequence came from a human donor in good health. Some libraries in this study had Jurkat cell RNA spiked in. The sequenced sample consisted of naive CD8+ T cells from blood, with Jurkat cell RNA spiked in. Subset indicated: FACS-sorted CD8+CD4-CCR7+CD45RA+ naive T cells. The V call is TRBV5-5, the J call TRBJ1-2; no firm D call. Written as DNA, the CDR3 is TGTGCCAGCAGCCCGGACCCACCCTTCTATGGCTACACCTTC. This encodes CASSPDPPFYGYTF.